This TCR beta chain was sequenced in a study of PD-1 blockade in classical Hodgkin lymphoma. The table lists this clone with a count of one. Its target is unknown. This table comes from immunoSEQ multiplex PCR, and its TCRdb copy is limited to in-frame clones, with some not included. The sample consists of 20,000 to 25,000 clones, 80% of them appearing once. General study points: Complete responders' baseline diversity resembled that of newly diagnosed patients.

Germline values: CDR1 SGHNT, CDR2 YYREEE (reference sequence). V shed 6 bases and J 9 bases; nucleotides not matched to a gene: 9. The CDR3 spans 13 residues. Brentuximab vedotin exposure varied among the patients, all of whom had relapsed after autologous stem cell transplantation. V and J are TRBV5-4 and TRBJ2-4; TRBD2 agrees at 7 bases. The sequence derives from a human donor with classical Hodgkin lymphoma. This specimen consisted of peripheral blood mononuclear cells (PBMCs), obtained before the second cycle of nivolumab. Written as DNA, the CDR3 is TGTGCCAGCACCAACACGGGGGGAAGCATTCAGTACTTC. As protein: CASTNTGGSIQYF.